This record covers a single T cell receptor (beta chain). Its antigen is currently unknown. Germline CDR1 and CDR2: WSHSY and SAAADI. Trimming took off 3 bases at V and 0 bases at J, with 7 bases between the two ends. The CDR3 length is 14 residues. The sample belongs to a study of a mutant IDH1 vaccine in newly diagnosed glioma. Overall study: Patients had eight vaccinations, in weeks 1, 3, 5, 7, 11, 15, 19 and 23. Vaccination was launched 4-6 weeks after radiotherapy alone, or with temozolomide cycles. Prior therapy was radiotherapy, temozolomide, or both; most received both.

Described time point: week 5, during vaccination. Every vaccine dose comprised 300 ug of mutant IDH1 20-mer peptide plus topical imiquimod. Donors' newly diagnosed IDH1-mutant WHO grade 3 or 4 astrocytomas lacked nuclear ATRX. Using immunoSEQ multiplex PCR, the repertoire was profiled, and TCRdb retains in-frame clones only, with some absent. The sample gives around 28,000 clones, approximately 88% of which show up once; more than 15% is in the top ten. This sequence originates from a man younger than 35 with glioma. The V gene is TRBV10-2, the J gene TRBJ2-3; D is undetermined. Sequencing was performed on PBMCs, taken from a glioma patient whose treatment included an IDH1 peptide vaccine. The CDR3 nucleotides are TGCGCCAGCAGTGAAGAACAAAGCACAGATACGCAGTATTTT. Translation: CASSEEQSTDTQYF.